The present T cell receptor beta chain was sequenced within a study of OX40 agonist ivuxolimab in advanced cancers. Profiled with immunoSEQ multiplex PCR; TCRdb holds only in-frame clones, not every one. This table holds roughly 40,000 clones, approximately 91% found once. Germline V lookup: CDR1 MGHDK, CDR2 SYGVNS. V was pared by 9 bases and J by 2 bases, with 11 bases between. CDR3 length: 14 amino acids. Exclusion applied to patients with autoimmune disease history or systemic immunosuppression. The chain recombines TRBV25-1 with TRBJ1-6; D gene uncertain. The sequenced sample was CD4+ or CD8+ T cells sorted from blood, obtained in a trial of the OX40 agonist ivuxolimab. The TCR sequence derives from an adult with an advanced solid tumor such as melanoma, head and neck, liver or kidney cancer. The DNA for the CDR3 is TGTGCCAGTTCAACCCCGGCCTATAATTCACCCCTCCACTTT. It specifies CASSTPAYNSPLHF.